This entry describes one T cell receptor (beta chain). The CDR3 has 13 amino acids. The V end was cut by 4 bases, the J end by 4 bases, with 8 bases between. The V gene's germline CDR1 is LNHDA and CDR2 SQIVND (reference sequence). Authors' analysis steps: Researchers report that nucleated cell counts were estimated from reference gene primer amplification. TCRdb's table, derived via immunoSEQ multiplex PCR, lists solely in-frame clones and lacks some. D and trimming were read from the DNA, whereas the V and J calls and clone size are those reported in that table. The profile covers fewer than 250,000 clones, with approximately 78% appearing a single time and about 12% taken by the ten largest. This sample was included in a study of blood T cell repertoires in COVID-19. Study as a whole: Italy, Spain and the United States were the sources of the convalescent and acute COVID-19 samples. T cells, B-cell-depleted T cells, or PBMCs provided the cDNA or gDNA that served as material.

The V and J genes are TRBV19 and TRBJ2-1, with D perhaps matching TRBD2 (5 bases). This TCR was recovered from a middle-aged woman with acute or convalescent COVID-19. The sample comprised peripheral blood. The CDR3: CASSSRGYNEQFF. The CDR3 coding sequence is TGTGCCAGTAGTAGCCGGGGTTACAATGAGCAGTTCTTC.